Below, 24 T cell receptor beta chains from the same sample are listed, as sequenced in a study of T cell responses to AZD1222 COVID-19 vaccine. Repertoires were generated with immunoSEQ multiplex PCR, while TCRdb's copy carries only in-frame clones and drops some. The sample gives around 100,000 clones, around 89% of which show up once; around 1.8% is in the top ten. The sequencing used peripheral blood, collected on day 0 of AZD1222 vaccination. The receptors derive from an adult in good health.

The chain uses TRBV12-3 or TRBV12-4 and TRBJ1-2; 7 bases are shared with TRBD1. V lost 6 bases to trimming and J lost 6 bases; unmatched junction nucleotides: 4. The CDR3 has 12 amino acids. The CDR3 region has the DNA TGTGCCAGCAGGTCAGGGGGGGATGGCTACACCTTC. Amino acid sequence: CASRSGGDGYTF.

The table lists this clone with a count of one. This sequence joins TRBV7-9 and TRBJ1-2; D is undetermined. The germline V and J ends were trimmed by 1 base and 4 bases, with 10 bases remaining between them. The CDR3 is made up of 14 amino acids. The V gene's germline CDR1 is SEHNR and CDR2 FQNEAQ (reference sequence). Here the CDR3 DNA reads TGTGCCAGCAGCTTAGGTGGAGAGACCTATGGCTACACCTTC. Residues: CASSLGGETYGYTF.

V usage is TRBV5-1 and J usage is TRBJ1-6, with D possibly matching TRBD1 (6 bases). The CDR3 sequence is 15 residues long. Between the trimmed V and J ends, which lost 0 bases and 7 bases, there was a span of 11 bases. CDR1 is SGHRS and CDR2 is YFSETQ in the germline V gene. The CDR3 nucleotides are TGCGCCAGCAGCTTGGAACAGGGAAGGAATTCACCCCTCCACTTT. It is translated as CASSLEQGRNSPLHF. The whole variable domain, filled in from reference TRBV5-1 and TRBJ1-6, reads KAGVTQTPRYLIKTRGQQVTLSCSPISGHRSVSWYQQTPGQGLQFLFEYFSETQRNKGNFPGRFSGRQFSNSRSEMNVSTLELGDSALYLCASSLEQGRNSPLHFGNGTRLTVT.

CDR3: CASSIRPGGGYNEQFF. CDR3 nucleotides: TGCGCCAGCAGCATCAGGCCGGGAGGGGGCTACAATGAGCAGTTCTTC. The V gene is TRBV5-1, the J gene TRBJ2-1, with 8 positions matching TRBD2. Per germline, CDR1 SGHRS and CDR2 YFSETQ. Losses at the gene ends were 4 bases for V and 3 bases for J; bases not matched to a gene: 9. There are 16 residues in the CDR3.

The chain is built from TRBV27 and TRBJ1-1; no definite D call. Trimming left V 1 base short and J 1 base short, with 4 bases between. Per germline, CDR1 MNHEY and CDR2 SMNVEV (reference sequence). The CDR3 extends over 13 amino acids. The CDR3 sequence is CASSLFWNTEAFF. CDR3 coding DNA: TGTGCCAGCAGTTTATTTTGGAACACTGAAGCTTTCTTT.

The chain links TRBV3-1 (or the pseudogene TRBV3-2) to TRBJ2-7; maybe TRBD2 (7 bases). The V gene lost 8 bases and the J gene lost 1 base, with 15 bases spanning the gap. Germline V gene sequence: CDR1 LGHDT, CDR2 YNNKEL (reference sequence). This CDR3 region has 14 residues. CDR3 loop: CASYKRGGSYEQYF. The CDR3 region has the DNA TGTGCCAGCTATAAAAGGGGGGGTTCCTACGAGCAGTACTTC.

This chain connects TRBV15 to TRBJ2-1; 9 bases agree with TRBD1. Per germline, CDR1 LNHNV and CDR2 YYDKDF (reference sequence). The CDR3 contains 16 residues. J gave up 3 bases and V 1 base, and 4 bases lay outside the gene matches. CDR3 in DNA: TGTGCCACCAGCAGAGCTGACAGGGGGGACTACAATGAGCAGTTCTTC. Its translation: CATSRADRGDYNEQFF. The entire variable domain, with the rest obtained from reference TRBV15 and TRBJ2-1, is as follows: DAMVIQNPRYQVTQFGKPVTLSCSQTLNHNVMYWYQQKSSQAPKLLFHYYDKDFNNEADTPDNFQSRRPNTSFCFLDIRSPGLGDTAMYLCATSRADRGDYNEQFFGPGTRLTVL.

This clone was counted between two and nine times. The J gene is TRBJ2-6, the V gene TRBV4-2; TRBD1 aligns across 7 bases. From germline, CDR1 is LGHNA and CDR2 YNFKEQ. This CDR3 is 22 amino acids long. J lost 0 bases, V lost 3 bases, and 20 bases had no gene match. The CDR3 DNA follows: TGTGCCAGCAGCCACCGGAACGTTGGGACAGAGAAGGCTCTCTCTGGGGCCAACGTCCTGACTTTC. Translating it yields CASSHRNVGTEKALSGANVLTF.

This chain links TRBV18 with TRBJ2-6, with D perhaps given as TRBD1 or TRBD2 (5 bases each). This CDR3 comprises 15 residues. CDR1 and CDR2 from the germline V gene are KGHSH and LQKENI. V was clipped by 6 bases and J by 0 bases, with 9 bases between them. The CDR3 loop is CASSPGASGANVLTF. CDR3 coding DNA: TGTGCCAGCTCCCCCGGGGCCTCTGGGGCCAACGTCCTGACTTTC.

The rearrangement uses TRBV28 and TRBJ1-1; weak D call: TRBD1 (6 bases). Trimming removed 4 bases from V and 5 bases from J, with 20 bases in between. The CDR3 loop spans 16 amino acids. Germline V CDR1 and CDR2: MDHEN, SYDVKM. The CDR3 sequence: CASSSPGHLVGTEAFF. In DNA form, the CDR3 reads TGTGCCAGCAGTTCACCGGGACACCTCGTCGGGACTGAAGCTTTCTTT.

As to this clone: Other nucleotide sequences in the sample specify the same CDR3. The rearrangement links TRBV28 to TRBJ1-2; 7 bases are shared with TRBD1. V was pared by 4 bases and J by 11 bases, with 10 bases of the junction left unmatched. The CDR3 runs 13 residues. Germline values: CDR1 MDHEN, CDR2 SYDVKM. This CDR3 reads CASSSPGTDEYTF. CDR3 coding DNA: TGTGCCAGCAGTTCTCCCGGGACAGATGAGTACACCTTC.

The rearrangement uses TRBV5-3 and TRBJ2-1; 7 nucleotides align to TRBD2. TRBV5-3 is sorted into the ORF group, with uncertain function. CDR3 length: 12 amino acids. With 5 bases clipped from V and 13 bases from J, the junction kept 9 bases outside the gene matches. In nucleotides, the CDR3 is TGTGCCAGAAGACAACTGGGAGGGCCACAGTTCTTC. Amino acid sequence: CARRQLGGPQFF.

This rearrangement joins TRBV18 to TRBJ2-1, with 10 nucleotides matching TRBD2. Trimming removed 0 bases from V and 7 bases from J; junction bases left unmatched: 3. Germline V gene data show CDR1 as KGHSH and CDR2 as LQKENI. The CDR3 length is 15 residues. Written as DNA, the CDR3 is TGTGCCAGCTCACCACCCAGCGGGAGGGGGAATGAGCAGTTCTTC. Translating gives CASSPPSGRGNEQFF.

The chain joins TRBV6-4 to TRBJ1-5; 7 nucleotides match TRBD1. CDR1 and CDR2 from the germline V gene are MRHNA and SNTAGT. V gave up 4 bases and J gave up 0 bases; unmatched junction bases: 6. The CDR3 sequence is 16 residues long. The CDR3 is CASSGRTGYSNQPQHF. The CDR3 coding sequence is TGTGCCAGCAGTGGCCGGACAGGTTATAGCAATCAGCCCCAGCATTTT.

The V call is TRBV2, the J call TRBJ1-5, with D possibly TRBD1 on 5 matching bases. The germline gives CDR1 SNHLY, CDR2 FYNNEI. V lost 5 bases, J lost 5 bases, and 16 bases lay in between. CDR3 length: 15 amino acids. The CDR3 DNA follows: TGTGCCAGCAGTCCCCGGGCAGGGTCGGATCAGCCCCAGCATTTT. Protein: CASSPRAGSDQPQHF.

In this sample, this clone turned up a few times. The chain uses TRBV10-3 and TRBJ1-5; 11 bases are shared with TRBD1. In germline, CDR1 is ENHRY, CDR2 SYGVKD. With V trimmed by 6 bases and J by 7 bases, 5 bases remained unmatched. This CDR3 has 14 residues. The CDR3 protein is CAISPGQGVQPQHF. The DNA of the CDR3 is TGTGCCATCAGCCCGGGACAGGGGGTGCAGCCCCAGCATTTT.

V usage is TRBV6-2 or TRBV6-3 and J usage is TRBJ2-2; TRBD2 matches at 13 bases. The CDR3 extends over 19 amino acids. V lost 4 bases and J lost 1; bases outside the gene matches: 9. Germline CDR1 and CDR2: MNHEY and SVGEGT. CDR3 loop: CASSSDHGLAGENTGELFF. DNA for the CDR3: TGTGCCAGCAGTTCTGACCACGGACTAGCGGGAGAGAACACCGGGGAGCTGTTTTTT.

V and J are TRBV11-2 and TRBJ2-1; tentative D call: TRBD2 (6 bases). From germline, CDR1 is SGHAT and CDR2 FQNNGV. Trimming took 2 bases from V and 5 from J, leaving 13 bases between them. The CDR3 is made up of 15 amino acids. In nucleotides, the CDR3 is TGTGCCAGCAGCTTAACCCGGGACTTACACAATGAGCAGTTCTTC. It encodes CASSLTRDLHNEQFF. The full variable domain, rest sourced from reference TRBV11-2 and TRBJ2-1, is EAGVAQSPRYKIIEKRQSVAFWCNPISGHATLYWYQQILGQGPKLLIQFQNNGVVDDSQLPKDRFSAERLKGVDSTLKIQPAKLEDSAVYLCASSLTRDLHNEQFFGPGTRLTVL.

The chain is built from TRBV2 and TRBJ1-5, with D possibly TRBD1 on 5 matching bases. Trimming took off 8 bases at V and 2 bases at J, with 10 bases between the two ends. Germline CDR1 is SNHLY and CDR2 is FYNNEI. The CDR3 length is 13 residues. The CDR3 loop reads CASVGEGNQPQHF. CDR3 DNA: TGTGCCAGCGTGGGGGAGGGCAATCAGCCCCAGCATTTT.

V usage is TRBV11-3 and J usage is TRBJ2-3, with a possible D match to TRBD2 (5 bases). Trimming pared 1 base from V and 0 bases from J, leaving 8 bases between. There are 15 residues in the CDR3. CDR1 is SGHNT, CDR2 YENEEA, per germline. The CDR3 coding sequence is TGTGCCAGCAGCTTAGGAGGGCGCAGCACAGATACGCAGTATTTT. Translation: CASSLGGRSTDTQYF.

As to this clone: This same CDR3 is encoded by further DNA sequences in the sample. This chain links TRBV28 with TRBJ2-7; tentatively, D is TRBD1 (5 bases). The germline CDR1 and CDR2 sequences are MDHEN and SYDVKM. The V end lost 6 bases, the J end lost 3 bases, and 9 bases lay between the germline ends. The CDR3 contains 12 residues. CDR3 bases: TGTGCCAGCAGCTCTGACAGCTACGAGCAGTACTTC. Translation gives CASSSDSYEQYF. The full variable domain, in which reference TRBV28 and TRBJ2-7 provide the parts outside the CDR3, is DVKVTQSSRYLVKRTGEKVFLECVQDMDHENMFWYRQDPGLGLRLIYFSYDVKMKEKGDIPEGYSVSREKKERFSLILESASTNQTSMYLCASSSDSYEQYFGPGTRLTVT.

The chain is built from TRBV9 and TRBJ2-5, with 10 bases fitting TRBD1. V shed 0 bases, J shed 4 bases, and the junction held 3 bases outside the gene matches. The CDR3 loop spans 15 amino acids. Germline values: CDR1 SGDLS, CDR2 YYNGEE. The CDR3 sequence: CASSVGQGAGETQYF. The DNA for the CDR3 is TGTGCCAGCAGCGTAGGACAGGGGGCGGGAGAGACCCAGTACTTC.

The CDR3 DNA reads TGTGCCAGTAGTATAAACGGGCCAGGCCCCTACGAGCAGTACTTC. Translation gives CASSINGPGPYEQYF. The rearrangement joins TRBV19 to TRBJ2-7; no clear D gene. Germline CDR1 LNHDA, CDR2 SQIVND (reference sequence). Between the trimmed V and J ends, which lost 2 bases and 2 bases, there was a span of 13 bases. CDR3 length equals 15 residues.

The V call is TRBV7-6, the J call TRBJ2-5, with D perhaps TRBD1 or TRBD2 (5 bases each). The CDR3 is 14 residues long. The V gene's germline CDR1 is SGHVS and CDR2 FNYEAQ. Trimming left V 5 bases short and J 5 bases short, with 15 bases between. CDR3 residues: CASSARDGEETQYF. CDR3 sequence (DNA): TGTGCCAGCAGCGCCAGGGACGGTGAGGAGACCCAGTACTTC. Full variable domain (outside the CDR3, taken from reference TRBV7-6 and TRBJ2-5): GAGVSQSPRYKVTKRGQDVALRCDPISGHVSLYWYRQALGQGPEFLTYFNYEAQQDKSGLPNDRFSAERPEGSISTLTIQRTEQRDSAMYRCASSARDGEETQYFGPGTRLLVL.